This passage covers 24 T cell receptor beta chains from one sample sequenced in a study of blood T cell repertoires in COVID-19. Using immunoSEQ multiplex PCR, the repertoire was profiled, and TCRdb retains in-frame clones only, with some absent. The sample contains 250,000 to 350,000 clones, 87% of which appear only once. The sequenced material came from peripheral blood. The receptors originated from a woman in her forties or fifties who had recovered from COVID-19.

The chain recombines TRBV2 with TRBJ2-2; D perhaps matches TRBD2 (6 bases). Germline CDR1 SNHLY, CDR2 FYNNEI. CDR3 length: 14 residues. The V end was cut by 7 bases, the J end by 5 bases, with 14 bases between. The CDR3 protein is CASISREDTGELFF. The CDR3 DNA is TGTGCCAGCATCAGCAGGGAGGATACCGGGGAGCTGTTTTTT. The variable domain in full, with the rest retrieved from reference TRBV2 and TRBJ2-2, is EPEVTQTPSHQVTQMGQEVILRCVPISNHLYFYWYRQILGQKVEFLVSFYNNEISEKSEIFDDQFSVERPDGSNFTLKIRSTKLEDSAMYFCASISREDTGELFFGEGSRLTVL.

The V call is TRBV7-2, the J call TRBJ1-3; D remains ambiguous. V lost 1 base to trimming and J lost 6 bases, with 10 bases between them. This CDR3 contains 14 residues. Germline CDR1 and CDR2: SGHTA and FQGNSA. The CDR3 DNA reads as TGTGCCAGCAGCTTAGACGGAGCCCAAAACACCATATATTTT. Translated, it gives CASSLDGAQNTIYF. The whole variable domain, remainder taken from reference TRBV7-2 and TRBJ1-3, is GAGVSQSPSNKVTEKGKDVELRCDPISGHTALYWYRQSLGQGLEFLIYFQGNSAPDKSGLPSDRFSAERTGGSVSTLTIQRTQQEDSAVYLCASSLDGAQNTIYFGEGSWLTVV.

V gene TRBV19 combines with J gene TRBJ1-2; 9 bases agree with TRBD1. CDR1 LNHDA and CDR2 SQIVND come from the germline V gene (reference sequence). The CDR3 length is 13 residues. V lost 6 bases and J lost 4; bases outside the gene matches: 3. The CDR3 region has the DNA TGTGCCAGTAGGCGACAGGGGGTCTATGGCTACACCTTC. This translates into CASRRQGVYGYTF.

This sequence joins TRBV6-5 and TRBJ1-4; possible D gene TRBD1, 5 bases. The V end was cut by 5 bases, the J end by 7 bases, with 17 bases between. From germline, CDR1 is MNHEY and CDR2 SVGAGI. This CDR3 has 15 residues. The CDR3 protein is CASSTPDQGGEKLFF. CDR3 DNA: TGTGCCAGCAGTACACCTGACCAGGGAGGTGAAAAACTGTTTTTT.

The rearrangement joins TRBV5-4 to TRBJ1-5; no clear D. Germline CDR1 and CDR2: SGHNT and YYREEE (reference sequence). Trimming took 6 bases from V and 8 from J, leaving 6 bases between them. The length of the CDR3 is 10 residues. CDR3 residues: CASTREPQHF. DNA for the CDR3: TGTGCCAGCACCCGGGAGCCCCAGCATTTT.

CDR3 sequence (DNA): TGCGCCAGCAGCTTGATGGGGAGAGACAATGGCTACACCTTC. Amino acid sequence: CASSLMGRDNGYTF. V and J are TRBV5-1 and TRBJ1-2; D is unresolved. Per germline, CDR1 SGHRS and CDR2 YFSETQ. CDR3 length equals 14 residues. V was trimmed by 1 base and J by 6 bases, leaving 13 bases between them.

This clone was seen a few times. In DNA, the CDR3 is TGTGCCAGCAGTGAACAGGGGGGCGGCACAAGTTCCTACAATGAGCAGTTCTTC. The encoded protein is CASSEQGGGTSSYNEQFF. The chain recombines TRBV6-4 with TRBJ2-1; TRBD1 matches at 8 bases. The CDR3 runs to 18 residues. From germline, CDR1 is MRHNA and CDR2 SNTAGT. The V segment lost 3 bases and the J segment 1 base; nucleotides outside the gene matches: 11.

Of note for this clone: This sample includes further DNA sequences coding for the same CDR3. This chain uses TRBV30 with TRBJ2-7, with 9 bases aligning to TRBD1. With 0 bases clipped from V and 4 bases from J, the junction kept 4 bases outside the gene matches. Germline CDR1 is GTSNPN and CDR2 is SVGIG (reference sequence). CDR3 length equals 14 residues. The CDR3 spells CAWSVGTGTYEQYF. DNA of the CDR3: TGTGCCTGGAGTGTCGGGACAGGGACTTACGAGCAGTACTTC.

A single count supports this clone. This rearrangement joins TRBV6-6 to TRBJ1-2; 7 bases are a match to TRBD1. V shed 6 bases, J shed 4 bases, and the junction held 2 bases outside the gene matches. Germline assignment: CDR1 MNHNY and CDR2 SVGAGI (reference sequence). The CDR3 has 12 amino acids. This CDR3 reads CASRRDSYGYTF. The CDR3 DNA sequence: TGTGCCAGCAGGAGGGACAGCTATGGCTACACCTTC.

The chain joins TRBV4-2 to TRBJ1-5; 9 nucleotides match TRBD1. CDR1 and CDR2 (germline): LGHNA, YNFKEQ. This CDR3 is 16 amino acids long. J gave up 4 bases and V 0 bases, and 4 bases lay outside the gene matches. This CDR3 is CASSQDSGTGNQPQHF. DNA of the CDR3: TGTGCCAGCAGCCAAGATTCCGGGACAGGGAATCAGCCCCAGCATTTT.

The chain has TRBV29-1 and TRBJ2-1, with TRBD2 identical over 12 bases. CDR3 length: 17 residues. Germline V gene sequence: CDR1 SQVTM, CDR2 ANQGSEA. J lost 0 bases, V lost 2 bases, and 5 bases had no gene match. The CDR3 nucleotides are TGCAGCGTTGAATCAGCTAGCGGGGGGGCCTCCTACAATGAGCAGTTCTTC. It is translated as CSVESASGGASYNEQFF.

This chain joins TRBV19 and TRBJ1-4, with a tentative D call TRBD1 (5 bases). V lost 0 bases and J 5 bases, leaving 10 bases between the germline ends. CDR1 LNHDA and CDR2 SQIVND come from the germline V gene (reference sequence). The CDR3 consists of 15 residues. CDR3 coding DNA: TGTGCCAGTAGTATAGAGGGGCAGAGAAATGAAAAACTGTTTTTT. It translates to CASSIEGQRNEKLFF. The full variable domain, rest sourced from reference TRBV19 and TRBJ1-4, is DGGITQSPKYLFRKEGQNVTLSCEQNLNHDAMYWYRQDPGQGLRLIYYSQIVNDFQKGDIAEGYSVSREKKESFPLTVTSAQKNPTAFYLCASSIEGQRNEKLFFGSGTQLSVL.

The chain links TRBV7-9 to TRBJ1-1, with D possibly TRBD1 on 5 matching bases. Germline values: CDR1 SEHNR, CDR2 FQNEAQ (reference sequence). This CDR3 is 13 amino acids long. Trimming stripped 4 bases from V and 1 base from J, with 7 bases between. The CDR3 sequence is CASSWTQNTEAFF. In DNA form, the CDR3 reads TGTGCCAGCAGCTGGACACAGAACACTGAAGCTTTCTTT.

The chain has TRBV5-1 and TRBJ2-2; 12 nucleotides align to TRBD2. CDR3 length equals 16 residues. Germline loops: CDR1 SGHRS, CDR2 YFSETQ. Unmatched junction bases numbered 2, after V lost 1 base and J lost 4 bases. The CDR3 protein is CASSLLAGGLTGELFF. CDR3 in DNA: TGCGCCAGCAGCTTGCTAGCGGGGGGGCTCACCGGGGAGCTGTTTTTT.

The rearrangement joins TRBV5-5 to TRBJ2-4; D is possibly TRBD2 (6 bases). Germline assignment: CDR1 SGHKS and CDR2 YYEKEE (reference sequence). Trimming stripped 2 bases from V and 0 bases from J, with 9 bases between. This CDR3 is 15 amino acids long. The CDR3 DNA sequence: TGTGCCAGCAGCTTCGGGGGAGCAGCCAAAAACATTCAGTACTTC. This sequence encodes CASSFGGAAKNIQYF. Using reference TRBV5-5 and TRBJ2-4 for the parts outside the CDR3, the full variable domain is DAGVTQSPTHLIKTRGQQVTLRCSPISGHKSVSWYQQVLGQGPQFIFQYYEKEERGRGNFPDRFSARQFPNYSSELNVNALLLGDSALYLCASSFGGAAKNIQYFGAGTRLSVL.

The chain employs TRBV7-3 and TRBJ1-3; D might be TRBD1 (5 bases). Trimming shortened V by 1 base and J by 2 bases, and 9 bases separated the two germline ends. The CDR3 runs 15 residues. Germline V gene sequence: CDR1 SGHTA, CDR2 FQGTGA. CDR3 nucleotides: TGTGCCAGCAGCTTAAGTGCAGGGACTGGAAACACCATATATTTT. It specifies CASSLSAGTGNTIYF.

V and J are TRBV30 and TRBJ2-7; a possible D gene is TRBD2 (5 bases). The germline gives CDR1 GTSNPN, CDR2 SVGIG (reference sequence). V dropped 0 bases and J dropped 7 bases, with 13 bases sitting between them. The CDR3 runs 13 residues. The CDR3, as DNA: TGTGCCTGGAGTGTAACCTTGGGAGCTGAGCAGTACTTC. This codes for CAWSVTLGAEQYF.

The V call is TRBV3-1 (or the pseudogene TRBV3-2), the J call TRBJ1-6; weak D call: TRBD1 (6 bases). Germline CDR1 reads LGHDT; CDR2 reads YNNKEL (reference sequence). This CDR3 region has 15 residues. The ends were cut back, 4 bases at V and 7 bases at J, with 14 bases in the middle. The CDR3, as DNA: TGTGCCAGCAGCCCCTCCGGGACATTCAATTCACCCCTCCACTTT. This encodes CASSPSGTFNSPLHF.

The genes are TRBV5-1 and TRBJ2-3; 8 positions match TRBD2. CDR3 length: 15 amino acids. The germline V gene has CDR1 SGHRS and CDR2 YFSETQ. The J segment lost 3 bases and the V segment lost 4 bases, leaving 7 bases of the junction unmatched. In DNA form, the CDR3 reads TGCGCCAGCAGCCCTACCGGGACTAGAACAGATACGCAGTATTTT. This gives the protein CASSPTGTRTDTQYF.

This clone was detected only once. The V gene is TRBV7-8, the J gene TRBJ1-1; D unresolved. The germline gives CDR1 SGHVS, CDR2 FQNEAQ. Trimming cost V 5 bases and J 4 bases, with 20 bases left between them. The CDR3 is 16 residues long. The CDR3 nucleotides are TGTGCCAGCAGCCTCCCAGCCTCTAGAGGAAGCACTGAAGCTTTCTTT. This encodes CASSLPASRGSTEAFF.

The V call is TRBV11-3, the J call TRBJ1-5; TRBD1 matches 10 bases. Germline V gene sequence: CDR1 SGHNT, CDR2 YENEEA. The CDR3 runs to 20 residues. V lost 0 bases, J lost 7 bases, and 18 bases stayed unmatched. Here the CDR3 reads CASSLDLRQGALTRGQPQHF. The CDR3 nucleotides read TGTGCCAGCAGCTTAGATCTGAGACAGGGGGCCCTGACCCGGGGACAGCCCCAGCATTTT.

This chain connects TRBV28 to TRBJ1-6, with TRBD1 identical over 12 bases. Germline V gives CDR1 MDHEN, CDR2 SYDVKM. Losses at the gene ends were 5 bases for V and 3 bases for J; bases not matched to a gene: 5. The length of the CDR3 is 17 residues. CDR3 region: CASSPGDRGRYNSPLHF. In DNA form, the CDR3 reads TGTGCCAGCAGTCCTGGGGACAGGGGGCGCTATAATTCACCCCTCCACTTT.

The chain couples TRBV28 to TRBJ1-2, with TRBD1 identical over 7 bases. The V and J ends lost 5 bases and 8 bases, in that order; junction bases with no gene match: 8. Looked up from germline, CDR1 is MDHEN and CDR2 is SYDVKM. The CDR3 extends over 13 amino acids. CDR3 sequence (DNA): TGTGCCAGCAGTGTGACAGGGTCATACGGCTACACCTTC. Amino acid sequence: CASSVTGSYGYTF.

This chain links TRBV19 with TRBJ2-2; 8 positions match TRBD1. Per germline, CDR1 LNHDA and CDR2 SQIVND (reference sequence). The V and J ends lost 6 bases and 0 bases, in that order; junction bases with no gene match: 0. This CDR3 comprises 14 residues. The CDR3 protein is CASRTGANTGELFF. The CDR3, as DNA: TGTGCCAGTAGGACAGGGGCGAACACCGGGGAGCTGTTTTTT. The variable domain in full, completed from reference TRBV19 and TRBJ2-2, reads DGGITQSPKYLFRKEGQNVTLSCEQNLNHDAMYWYRQDPGQGLRLIYYSQIVNDFQKGDIAEGYSVSREKKESFPLTVTSAQKNPTAFYLCASRTGANTGELFFGEGSRLTVL.